This T cell receptor beta chain originates from a study of blood T cell repertoires in COVID-19. Across the study: Samples of COVID-19 (acute and convalescent) were obtained from the United States, Italy and Spain. T cells, B-cell-depleted T cells, or PBMCs provided the cDNA or gDNA that served as material.

Germline lookup yields CDR1 SGHTA and CDR2 FQGNSA. This CDR3 contains 14 residues. The germline V and J ends were trimmed by 5 bases and 2 bases, with 13 bases remaining between them. TCRdb's copy holds only in-frame clones and misses some; the assay was immunoSEQ multiplex PCR. The sample yields approximately 280,000 clones, around 85% seen once. Seattle patient enrollment occurred during active infection, with longitudinal follow-up thereafter. The V and J genes are TRBV7-2 and TRBJ2-7; perhaps TRBD2 as D (5 bases). The TCR sequence derives from a human donor with COVID-19, enrolled during active disease. The donor label of this sample is uncertain. The sample consisted of peripheral blood. CDR3: CASSHPGSTYEQYF. The CDR3 DNA is TGTGCCAGCAGCCACCCGGGAAGTACCTACGAGCAGTACTTC. The variable domain in full, completed from reference TRBV7-2 and TRBJ2-7, reads GAGVSQSPSNKVTEKGKDVELRCDPISGHTALYWYRQSLGQGLEFLIYFQGNSAPDKSGLPSDRFSAERTGGSVSTLTIQRTQQEDSAVYLCASSHPGSTYEQYFGPGTRLTVT.